What follows are 17 T cell receptor beta chains derived from one specimen sequenced in a study of blood T cell repertoires in COVID-19. Profiling relied on immunoSEQ multiplex PCR, and the TCRdb table lists in-frame clones only, not all of them. Of roughly 30,000 clones in the sample, nearly 90% were seen once. Sequenced sample: peripheral blood. These receptors were obtained from a human donor with acute or convalescent COVID-19. The donor label of this sample is uncertain.

The chain joins TRBV19 to TRBJ1-6, with 8 bases that match TRBD1. The J segment lost 0 bases and the V segment lost 10 bases, leaving 8 bases of the junction unmatched. Germline V gives CDR1 LNHDA, CDR2 SQIVND (reference sequence). There are 16 residues in the CDR3. CDR3 nucleotide sequence: TGTGCCACCTTGGGCACAGGGGGCTCCTATAATTCACCCCTCCACTTT. The encoded protein is CATLGTGGSYNSPLHF. The full variable domain, rest sourced from reference TRBV19 and TRBJ1-6, is DGGITQSPKYLFRKEGQNVTLSCEQNLNHDAMYWYRQDPGQGLRLIYYSQIVNDFQKGDIAEGYSVSREKKESFPLTVTSAQKNPTAFYLCATLGTGGSYNSPLHFGNGTRLTVT.

The chain uses TRBV4-1 and TRBJ2-5, with D maybe TRBD1 (6 bases). The V gene's germline CDR1 is MGHRA and CDR2 YSYEKL. CDR3 size: 15 residues. V lost 2 bases, J lost 2 bases, and 12 bases lay in between. The DNA for the CDR3 is TGCGCCAGCAGCCAATCTCGGACAGATCAAGAGACCCAGTACTTC. Residues: CASSQSRTDQETQYF.

The gene calls are TRBV14 and TRBJ2-5; D is perhaps TRBD1 (5 bases). V was clipped by 0 bases and J by 2 bases, with 13 bases between them. CDR3 length equals 16 residues. Germline CDR1 reads SGHDN; CDR2 reads FVKESK. CDR3 sequence reads: CASSQDLGVWQETQYF. The CDR3, as DNA: TGTGCCAGCAGCCAAGATTTAGGGGTTTGGCAAGAGACCCAGTACTTC.

Only one count was recorded for this clone. The chain combines TRBV12-3 or TRBV12-4 with TRBJ2-2; the D is unclear. Trimming pared 8 bases from V and 2 bases from J, leaving 6 bases between. The length of the CDR3 is 12 residues. The CDR3: CASVPNTGELFF. The CDR3 DNA is TGTGCCAGCGTCCCTAACACCGGGGAGCTGTTTTTT.

The V gene is TRBV13, the J gene TRBJ2-7, with D perhaps matching TRBD2 (6 bases). The CDR3 loop spans 14 amino acids. Trimming took 6 bases from V and 2 from J, leaving 14 bases between them. The germline gives CDR1 PRHDT, CDR2 FYEKMQ (reference sequence). In DNA form, the CDR3 reads TGTGCCAGCAGTCGGGACTCCACCGCCTACGAGCAGTACTTC. Translated, it gives CASSRDSTAYEQYF.

V and J are TRBV2 and TRBJ1-4, with 10 bases fitting TRBD1. This CDR3 has 13 amino acids. Trimming removed 6 bases from V and 5 bases from J; junction bases left unmatched: 0. CDR1 is SNHLY and CDR2 is FYNNEI in the germline V gene. CDR3 in DNA: TGTGCCAGCAGGACAGGGGGCAATGAAAAACTGTTTTTT. Translation: CASRTGGNEKLFF.

This rearrangement joins TRBV28 to TRBJ1-3; D uncertain. This CDR3 contains 13 residues. Trimming cost V 7 bases and J 5 bases, with 12 bases left between them. Germline V gene sequence: CDR1 MDHEN, CDR2 SYDVKM. Here the CDR3 reads CASTNGVRNTIYF. In DNA, the CDR3 is TGTGCCAGCACAAACGGTGTGAGAAACACCATATATTTT.

In its sample, this clone was seen once. This chain links TRBV2 with TRBJ1-4; no firm D call. This CDR3 contains 15 residues. Trimming left V 0 bases short and J 8 bases short, with 13 bases between. Looked up from germline, CDR1 is SNHLY and CDR2 is FYNNEI. The CDR3 region has the DNA TGTGCCAGCAGTGAAGCTGGTCTGTTGCGGGAAAAACTGTTTTTT. It specifies CASSEAGLLREKLFF.

The chain links TRBV7-2 to TRBJ2-3, with TRBD2 matching over 7 bases. The J segment lost 2 bases and the V segment lost 3 bases, leaving 5 bases of the junction unmatched. Germline CDR1 and CDR2: SGHTA and FQGNSA. CDR3 size: 15 residues. In nucleotides, the CDR3 is TGTGCCAGCAGCTTCCGAGCGGGGCACACAGATACGCAGTATTTT. Encoded protein: CASSFRAGHTDTQYF.

The V call is TRBV28, the J call TRBJ1-4; 12 bases match TRBD1. V was clipped by 6 bases and J by 8 bases; unmatched bases: 10. The germline V gene has CDR1 MDHEN and CDR2 SYDVKM. The CDR3 has 16 residues. CDR3 in DNA: TGTGCCAGCAGCTCCGGGACAGGGGGCTTGCGGGAAAAACTGTTTTTT. Encoded protein: CASSSGTGGLREKLFF.

J is TRBJ2-7 and V is TRBV20-1; no clear D. The CDR3 consists of 11 residues. With 5 bases removed from V and 4 bases from J, the gap between germline ends came to 9 bases. Germline V gene sequence: CDR1 DFQATT, CDR2 SNEGSKA (reference sequence). The CDR3 protein is CSAVQDYEQYV. As DNA, the CDR3 is TGCAGTGCTGTTCAGGATTACGAGCAGTACGTC.

The rearrangement uses TRBV7-6 and TRBJ2-7; D is possibly TRBD2 (5 bases). V shed 5 bases and J shed 0 bases, with 14 bases lying between them. The CDR3 length is 15 residues. CDR1 and CDR2 from the germline V gene are SGHVS and FNYEAQ. As DNA, the CDR3 is TGTGCCAGCAGCCTAATGCGAGGGAGCTCCTACGAGCAGTACTTC. This codes for CASSLMRGSSYEQYF.

This rearrangement joins TRBV20-1 to TRBJ1-6; D is unresolved. CDR1 and CDR2 from the germline V gene are DFQATT and SNEGSKA (reference sequence). V was trimmed by 3 bases and J by 8 bases, leaving 11 bases between them. There are 13 residues in the CDR3. CDR3 amino acids: CSASRAGDSPLHF. CDR3 nucleotide sequence: TGCAGTGCTAGTAGGGCGGGAGATTCACCCCTCCACTTT.

V gene TRBV18 combines with J gene TRBJ2-4, with a tentative D call TRBD1 (6 bases). The CDR3 totals 14 residues. Trimming left V 3 bases short and J 5 bases short, with 11 bases between. Germline V gene lookup returns CDR1 KGHSH and CDR2 LQKENI. In nucleotides, the CDR3 is TGTGCCAGCTCACCCGTACAGGGTGAAAACATTCAGTACTTC. This encodes CASSPVQGENIQYF.

The gene calls are TRBV7-3 and TRBJ1-4, with 8 positions matching TRBD1. Germline CDR1 and CDR2: SGHTA and FQGTGA. This CDR3 region has 17 residues. J gave up 0 bases and V 3 bases, and 6 bases lay outside the gene matches. The CDR3 nucleotides are TGTGCCAGCAGCTTCATACAGGGGGGGACAACTAATGAAAAACTGTTTTTT. It encodes CASSFIQGGTTNEKLFF.

J is TRBJ1-3 and V is TRBV29-1; D not resolved. V lost 5 bases, J lost 2 bases, and 13 bases lay in between. The CDR3 totals 14 residues. Germline CDR1 and CDR2: SQVTM and ANQGSEA. CDR3 in DNA: TGCAGCGTTTCAACAGATTTGGCTGGAAACACCATATATTTT. Residues: CSVSTDLAGNTIYF.

The chain couples TRBV3-1 (or the pseudogene TRBV3-2) to TRBJ2-1, with D perhaps TRBD2 (6 bases). Germline V gene lookup returns CDR1 LGHDT and CDR2 YNNKEL (reference sequence). Trimming took 5 bases from V and 11 from J, leaving 19 bases between them. The CDR3 is 14 residues long. The CDR3 spells CASSDLRLVYQQFF. CDR3 DNA: TGTGCCAGCAGCGACCTAAGACTAGTCTACCAGCAGTTCTTC.